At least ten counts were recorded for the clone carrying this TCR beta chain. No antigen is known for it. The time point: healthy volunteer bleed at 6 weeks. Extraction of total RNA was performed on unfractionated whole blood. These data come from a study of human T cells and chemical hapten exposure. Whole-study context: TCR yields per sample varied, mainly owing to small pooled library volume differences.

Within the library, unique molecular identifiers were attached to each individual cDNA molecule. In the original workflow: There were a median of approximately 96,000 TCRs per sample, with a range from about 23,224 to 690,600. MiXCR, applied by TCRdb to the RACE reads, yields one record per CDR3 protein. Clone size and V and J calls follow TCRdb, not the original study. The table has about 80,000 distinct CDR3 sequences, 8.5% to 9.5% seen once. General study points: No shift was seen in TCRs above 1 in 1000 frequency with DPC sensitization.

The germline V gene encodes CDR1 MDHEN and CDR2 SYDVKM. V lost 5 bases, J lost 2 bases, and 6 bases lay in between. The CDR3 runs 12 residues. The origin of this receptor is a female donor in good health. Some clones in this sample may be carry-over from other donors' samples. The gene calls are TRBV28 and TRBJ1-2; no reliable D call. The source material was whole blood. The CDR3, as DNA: TGTGCCAGCAGTACAAGAAACTATGGCTACACCTTC. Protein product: CASSTRNYGYTF.